The 16 T cell receptor beta chains given below trace back to one sample, sequenced in a study of cytomegalovirus exposure and HLA in healthy donors. Data came from immunoSEQ multiplex PCR; TCRdb stores just in-frame clones and leaves some out. Of 150,000 to 200,000 clones listed, roughly 84% were seen once; the top ten hold roughly 2.8%. The sequenced sample consisted of PBMCs. The receptors stem from a young woman in good health and CMV-seropositive.

This clone was counted a few times. The rearrangement uses TRBV15 and TRBJ1-2; tentative D call: TRBD1 (5 bases). This CDR3 region has 16 residues. V was trimmed by 5 bases and J by 1 base, leaving 17 bases between them. Germline CDR1 is LNHNV and CDR2 is YYDKDF (reference sequence). The CDR3 nucleotides read TGTGCCACCAGCCCCGGCGGGGCAGGGAGTAACTATGGCTACACCTTC. It specifies CATSPGGAGSNYGYTF.

There are a few counts of this clone. The chain combines TRBV19 with TRBJ2-7, with 7 bases aligning to TRBD1. Trimming took 7 bases from V and 0 from J; bases not matched to a gene: 6. This CDR3 region has 14 residues. CDR1 is LNHDA and CDR2 is SQIVND in the germline V gene (reference sequence). CDR3 sequence (DNA): TGTGCCAGTACCGCGACAGGGAGCTCCTACGAGCAGTACTTC. Its translation: CASTATGSSYEQYF.

V is TRBV5-8 and J is TRBJ2-7; 9 nucleotides agree with TRBD1. The CDR3 has 15 amino acids. Trimming at V came to 2 bases and at J to 6 bases, leaving 9 bases not matched to a gene. From germline, CDR1 is SGHTS and CDR2 YDEGEE. CDR3 amino acids: CASSLSGTGNSEQYF. The CDR3 nucleotides are TGTGCCAGCAGCTTATCCGGGACAGGGAATTCCGAGCAGTACTTC.

The genes are TRBV6-6 and TRBJ2-7; the D gene is possibly TRBD1 (6 bases). V was clipped by 7 bases and J by 1 base, with 14 bases between them. This CDR3 has 14 residues. CDR1 and CDR2 from the germline V gene are MNHNY and SVGAGI (reference sequence). CDR3 in DNA: TGTGCCAGCACTCTATCGGGACATTCCTACGAGCAGTACTTC. Translated, it gives CASTLSGHSYEQYF.

The chain carries TRBV15 and TRBJ1-2; D gene uncertain. V shed 0 bases and J shed 7 bases, with 12 bases lying between them. The CDR3 contains 14 residues. The germline CDR1 and CDR2 sequences are LNHNV and YYDKDF (reference sequence). The CDR3 region is CATSRDRVSVGYTF. As DNA, the CDR3 is TGTGCCACCAGCAGAGATCGGGTGTCGGTTGGCTACACCTTC.

This rearrangement joins TRBV19 to TRBJ1-1; 9 nucleotides align to TRBD1. V lost 6 bases to trimming and J lost 2 bases; unmatched junction nucleotides: 4. This CDR3 spans 14 amino acids. Germline lookup yields CDR1 LNHDA and CDR2 SQIVND (reference sequence). Written as DNA, the CDR3 is TGTGCCAGTAGGTGGACAGGGGATAACACTGAAGCTTTCTTT. Residues: CASRWTGDNTEAFF.

The chain uses TRBV9 and TRBJ1-2; 7 positions agree with TRBD1. Germline CDR1 is SGDLS and CDR2 is YYNGEE. J was trimmed by 4 bases and V by 4 bases; bases with no gene match: 7. The CDR3 sequence is 14 residues long. The CDR3 DNA follows: TGTGCCAGCAGCATAGACAGGGAGGGCTATGGCTACACCTTC. Its translation: CASSIDREGYGYTF.

The chain couples TRBV19 to TRBJ1-1; TRBD1 might be the D (6 bases). V lost 5 bases to trimming and J lost 3 bases, with 22 bases between them. The CDR3 is 17 residues long. Germline V gene sequence: CDR1 LNHDA, CDR2 SQIVND (reference sequence). For the CDR3, the DNA is TGTGCCAGTAGTTTCAGGGGAGCGTTTGTCGTGGACACTGAAGCTTTCTTT. This translates into CASSFRGAFVVDTEAFF.

CDR3 in amino acids: CASSQPRDRDPHEQYF. The CDR3 region has the DNA TGCGCCAGCAGCCAACCCCGGGACAGGGATCCCCACGAGCAGTACTTC. V is TRBV4-1 and J is TRBJ2-7; 9 bases line up with TRBD1. Trimming took 2 bases from V and 5 from J; bases not matched to a gene: 10. CDR1 and CDR2 from the germline V gene are MGHRA and YSYEKL. The CDR3 spans 16 residues.

The chain employs TRBV14 and TRBJ1-1, with D tentatively TRBD1 (6 bases). Germline CDR1 and CDR2: SGHDN and FVKESK. Trimming removed 1 base from V and 10 bases from J, with 13 bases in between. This CDR3 region has 13 residues. The CDR3 loop is CASSQVGGRAAFF. The CDR3 DNA reads as TGTGCCAGCAGCCAAGTGGGGGGGCGTGCAGCTTTCTTT.

This clone was seen a single time. The chain combines TRBV6-1 with TRBJ2-7; 10 positions match TRBD2. The CDR3 consists of 15 residues. Germline V lookup: CDR1 MNHNS, CDR2 SASEGT. V gave up 4 bases and J gave up 1 base; unmatched junction bases: 4. Here the CDR3 reads CASSASSGGSYEQYF. CDR3 nucleotide sequence: TGTGCCAGCAGTGCTTCTAGCGGGGGTTCCTACGAGCAGTACTTC.

This clone showed up just a few times. The rearrangement uses TRBV6-5 and TRBJ1-6; no firm D call. Trimming left V 6 bases short and J 10 bases short, with 4 bases between. This CDR3 region has 10 residues. Germline V gene data show CDR1 as MNHEY and CDR2 as SVGAGI. The CDR3 bases are TGTGCCAGCAGCGAGTCACCCCTCCACTTT. Translation gives CASSESPLHF.

The CDR3 spells CASSAGTAPGEQYF. The CDR3, as DNA: TGTGCCAGCAGCGCCGGGACTGCTCCTGGCGAGCAGTACTTC. The chain recombines TRBV9 with TRBJ2-7, with D tentatively TRBD2 (6 bases). The V end lost 3 bases, the J end lost 6 bases, and 16 bases lay between the germline ends. The CDR3 runs to 14 residues. From germline, CDR1 is SGDLS and CDR2 YYNGEE. Full variable domain (rest looked up from reference TRBV9 and TRBJ2-7): DSGVTQTPKHLITATGQRVTLRCSPRSGDLSVYWYQQSLDQGLQFLIQYYNGEERAKGNILERFSAQQFPDLHSELNLSSLELGDSALYFCASSAGTAPGEQYFGPGTRLTVT.

This clone was observed a single time. The CDR3 loop is CASSLAGTSGAGTQYF. The CDR3, as DNA: TGCGCCAGCAGCTTGGCCGGGACTAGCGGCGCAGGAACGCAGTATTTT. The chain uses TRBV5-1 and TRBJ2-3; 11 bases agree with TRBD2. This CDR3 is built from 16 residues. The V and J ends lost 0 bases and 9 bases, in that order; junction bases with no gene match: 9. Germline assignment: CDR1 SGHRS and CDR2 YFSETQ.

The V and J genes are TRBV15 and TRBJ2-5, with 14 bases fitting TRBD2. CDR1 is LNHNV, CDR2 YYDKDF, per germline (reference sequence). Trimming cost V 2 bases and J 2 bases; bases outside gene matches: 13. The CDR3 loop spans 20 amino acids. In DNA form, the CDR3 reads TGTGCCACCAGCAGACACAAAGTAGGACTAGCGGGGGGTTGGCAAGAGACCCAGTACTTC. Amino acids: CATSRHKVGLAGGWQETQYF.

V gene TRBV7-8 combines with J gene TRBJ1-5, with TRBD1 identical over 8 bases. This CDR3 comprises 14 residues. Germline V gene sequence: CDR1 SGHVS, CDR2 FQNEAQ. Trimming at V came to 3 bases and at J to 7 bases, leaving 5 bases not matched to a gene. CDR3 nucleotide sequence: TGTGCCAGCAGCTTCATAACAGGGGGACAGCCCCAGCATTTT. Translation: CASSFITGGQPQHF.